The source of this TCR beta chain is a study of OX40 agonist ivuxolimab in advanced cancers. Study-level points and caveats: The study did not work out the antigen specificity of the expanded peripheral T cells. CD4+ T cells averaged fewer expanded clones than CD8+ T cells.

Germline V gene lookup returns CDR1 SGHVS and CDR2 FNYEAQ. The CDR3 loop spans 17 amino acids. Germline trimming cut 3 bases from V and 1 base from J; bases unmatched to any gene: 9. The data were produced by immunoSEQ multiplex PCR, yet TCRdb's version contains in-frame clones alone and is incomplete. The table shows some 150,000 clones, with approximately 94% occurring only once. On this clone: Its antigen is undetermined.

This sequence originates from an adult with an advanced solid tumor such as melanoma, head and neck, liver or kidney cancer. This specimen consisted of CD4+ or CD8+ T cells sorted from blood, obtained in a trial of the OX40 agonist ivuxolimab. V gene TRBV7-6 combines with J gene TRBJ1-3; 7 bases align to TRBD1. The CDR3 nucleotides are TGTGCCAGCAGCTTCCCTCTACAGGGGCAGTCTGGAAACACCATATATTTT. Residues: CASSFPLQGQSGNTIYF.